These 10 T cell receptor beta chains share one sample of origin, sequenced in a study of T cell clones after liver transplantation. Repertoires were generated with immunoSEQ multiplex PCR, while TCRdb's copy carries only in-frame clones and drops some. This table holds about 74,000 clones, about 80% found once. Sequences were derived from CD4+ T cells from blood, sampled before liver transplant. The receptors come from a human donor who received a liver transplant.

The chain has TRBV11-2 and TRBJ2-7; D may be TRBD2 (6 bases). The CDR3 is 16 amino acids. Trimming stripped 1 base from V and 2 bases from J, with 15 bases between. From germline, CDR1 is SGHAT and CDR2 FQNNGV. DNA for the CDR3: TGTGCCAGCAGCTTAGGGGGGGTAGCATTAACCTACGAGCAGTACTTC. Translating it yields CASSLGGVALTYEQYF.

This CDR3 reads CASSDRRAVGNEQFF. CDR3 nucleotide sequence: TGTGCCAGCAGCGATAGGCGGGCGGTGGGGAATGAGCAGTTCTTC. This sequence joins TRBV7-9 and TRBJ2-1, with D perhaps TRBD2 (5 bases). The V and J ends lost 5 bases and 7 bases respectively, with 18 bases between them. The CDR3 totals 15 residues. The germline V gene encodes CDR1 SEHNR and CDR2 FQNEAQ (reference sequence).

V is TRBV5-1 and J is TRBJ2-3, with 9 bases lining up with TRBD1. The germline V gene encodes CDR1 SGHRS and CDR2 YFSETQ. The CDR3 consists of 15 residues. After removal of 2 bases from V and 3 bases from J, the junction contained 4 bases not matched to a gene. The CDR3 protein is CASSLQGARTDTQYF. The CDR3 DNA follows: TGCGCCAGCAGCTTACAGGGGGCTCGGACAGATACGCAGTATTTT.

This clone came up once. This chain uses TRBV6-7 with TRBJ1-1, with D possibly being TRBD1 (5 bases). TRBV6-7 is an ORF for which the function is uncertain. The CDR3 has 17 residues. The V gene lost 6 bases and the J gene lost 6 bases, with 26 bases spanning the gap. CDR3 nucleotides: TGTGCCAGCAGCGTACTCGGCCAGGTCACGCCGGGGGCTGAAGCTTTCTTT. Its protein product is CASSVLGQVTPGAEAFF.

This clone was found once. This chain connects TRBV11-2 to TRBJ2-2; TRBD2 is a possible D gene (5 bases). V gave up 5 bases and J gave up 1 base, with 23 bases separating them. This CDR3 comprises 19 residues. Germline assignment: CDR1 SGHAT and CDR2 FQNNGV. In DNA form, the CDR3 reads TGTGCCAGCAGCCCCAGCCCGAGGAGCGGCCAAATGAACACCGGGGAGCTGTTTTTT. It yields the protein CASSPSPRSGQMNTGELFF.

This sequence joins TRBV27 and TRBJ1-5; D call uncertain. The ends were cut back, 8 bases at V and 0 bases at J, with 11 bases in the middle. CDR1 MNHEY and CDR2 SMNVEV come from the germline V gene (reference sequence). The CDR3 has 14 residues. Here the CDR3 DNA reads TGTGCCAGCGGCGCTCAGAATAGCAATCAGCCCCAGCATTTT. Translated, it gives CASGAQNSNQPQHF.

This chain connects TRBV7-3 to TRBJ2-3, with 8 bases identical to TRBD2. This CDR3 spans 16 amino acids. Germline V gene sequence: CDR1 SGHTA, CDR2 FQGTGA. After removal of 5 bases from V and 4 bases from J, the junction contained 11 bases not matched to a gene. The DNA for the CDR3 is TGTGCCAGCAGCCCCCGGGGGGGGCAAGGGGCAGATACGCAGTATTTT. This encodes CASSPRGGQGADTQYF.

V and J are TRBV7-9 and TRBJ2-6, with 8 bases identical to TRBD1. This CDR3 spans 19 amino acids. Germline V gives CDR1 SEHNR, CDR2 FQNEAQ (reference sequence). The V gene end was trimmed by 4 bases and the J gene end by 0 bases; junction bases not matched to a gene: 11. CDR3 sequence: CASSSGQGIFSSGANVLTF. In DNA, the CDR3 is TGTGCCAGCAGCTCCGGACAGGGTATTTTTAGCTCTGGGGCCAACGTCCTGACTTTC.

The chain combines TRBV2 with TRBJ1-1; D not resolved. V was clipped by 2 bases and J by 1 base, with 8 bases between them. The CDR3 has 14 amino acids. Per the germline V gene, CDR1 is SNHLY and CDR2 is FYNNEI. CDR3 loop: CASSEIGANTEAFF. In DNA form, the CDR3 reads TGTGCCAGCAGTGAAATCGGAGCGAACACTGAAGCTTTCTTT.

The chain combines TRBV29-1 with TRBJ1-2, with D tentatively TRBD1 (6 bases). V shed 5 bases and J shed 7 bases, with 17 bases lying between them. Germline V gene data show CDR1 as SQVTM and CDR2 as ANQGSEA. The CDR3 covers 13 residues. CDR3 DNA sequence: TGCAGCGTTCGCGAGGGGACAAGGGGTGGCTACACCTTC. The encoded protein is CSVREGTRGGYTF.